Below are 13 T cell receptor beta chains sequenced from a single sample in a study of cytomegalovirus exposure and HLA in healthy donors. Method: immunoSEQ multiplex PCR; TCRdb's copy keeps in-frame clones and lacks some. The data contain fewer than 150,000 clones, roughly 86% of them singletons. Sequencing was performed on PBMCs. These receptors were collected from a man aged 18 to 30 in good health and CMV-seronegative.

The chain uses TRBV5-4 and TRBJ2-7, with D possibly TRBD2 on 5 matching bases. The germline gives CDR1 SGHNT, CDR2 YYREEE (reference sequence). The CDR3 covers 14 residues. With 0 bases removed from V and 7 bases from J, the gap between germline ends came to 14 bases. The DNA for the CDR3 is TGTGCCAGCAGCTTGGGAGGGTGGTTAGGGGAGCAGTACTTC. It encodes CASSLGGWLGEQYF.

This clone was observed a single time. This chain connects TRBV6-7 to TRBJ2-7; TRBD2 agrees at 13 bases. TRBV6-7 is an open reading frame, and its role is uncertain. There are 16 residues in the CDR3. With 6 bases clipped from V and 3 bases from J, the junction kept 8 bases outside the gene matches. The CDR3 DNA reads TGTGCCAGCAGAGGCCGAGGGACTAGCGGGGACTACGAGCAGTACTTC. It yields the protein CASRGRGTSGDYEQYF.

This rearrangement joins TRBV25-1 to TRBJ2-7; perhaps TRBD1 as D (6 bases). CDR1 MGHDK and CDR2 SYGVNS come from the germline V gene. V lost 6 bases and J 2 bases, leaving 14 bases between the germline ends. The CDR3 has 14 amino acids. Here the CDR3 DNA reads TGTGCCAGCAGCGGACAGCTATTCCCCTACGAGCAGTACTTC. It translates to CASSGQLFPYEQYF.

This chain connects TRBV30 to TRBJ1-2, with a tentative D call TRBD1 (5 bases). This CDR3 spans 10 amino acids. Deletions cut 8 bases from V and 6 bases from J, with 10 bases between. Germline loops: CDR1 GTSNPN, CDR2 SVGIG (reference sequence). CDR3: CASRGNGYTF. Here the CDR3 DNA reads TGTGCCAGTAGGGGAAATGGCTACACCTTC.

The J gene is TRBJ2-7, the V gene TRBV27, with a tentative D call TRBD2 (5 bases). The V end lost 5 bases, the J end lost 3 bases, and 17 bases lay between the germline ends. CDR3 size: 15 residues. The germline CDR1 and CDR2 sequences are MNHEY and SMNVEV (reference sequence). The CDR3 loop is CASSPTDGLNYEQYF. CDR3 nucleotides: TGTGCCAGCAGTCCTACGGACGGACTGAACTACGAGCAGTACTTC.

The chain couples TRBV27 to TRBJ1-5; D is undetermined. CDR3 size: 14 residues. The V end was cut by 8 bases, the J end by 1 base, with 12 bases between. CDR1 is MNHEY and CDR2 is SMNVEV in the germline V gene (reference sequence). CDR3 nucleotides: TGTGCCAGCGGCCTGCCCCTCAGCAATCAGCCCCAGCATTTT. The encoded protein is CASGLPLSNQPQHF.

The V call is TRBV5-1, the J call TRBJ1-1; 9 bases line up with TRBD1. The CDR3 covers 14 residues. Per germline, CDR1 SGHRS and CDR2 YFSETQ. The junction had 5 bases not matched to a gene; V was cut back by 6 bases and J by 2 bases. The DNA for the CDR3 is TGCGCCAGCACCCCGACAGGGGGTAACACTGAAGCTTTCTTT. Translation: CASTPTGGNTEAFF.

V usage is TRBV4-1 and J usage is TRBJ2-3; possibly TRBD1 for D (6 bases). Germline V lookup: CDR1 MGHRA, CDR2 YSYEKL. The CDR3 is 16 residues long. V lost 1 base, J lost 2 bases, and 13 bases lay in between. CDR3 sequence (DNA): TGCGCCAGCAGCCAAGGGTGGACAGCCTACACAGATACGCAGTATTTT. It is translated as CASSQGWTAYTDTQYF.

This chain connects TRBV5-4 to TRBJ1-5, with a weak D call TRBD1 (6 bases). V lost 3 bases and J 3 bases, leaving 10 bases between the germline ends. CDR3 length: 14 residues. Germline loops: CDR1 SGHNT, CDR2 YYREEE (reference sequence). The CDR3 is CASSSEGDNQPQHF. The CDR3 nucleotides are TGTGCCAGCAGCTCAGAGGGGGACAATCAGCCCCAGCATTTT.

V gene TRBV6-5 combines with J gene TRBJ2-7; 10 nucleotides agree with TRBD1. Germline V gene lookup returns CDR1 MNHEY and CDR2 SVGAGI. V dropped 9 bases and J dropped 0; count of bases not matched to a gene: 8. This CDR3 has 15 amino acids. DNA for the CDR3: TGTGCCAGTAGGAGGACAGGGGGGTCCTCCTACGAGCAGTACTTC. This gives the protein CASRRTGGSSYEQYF.

V usage is TRBV6-1 and J usage is TRBJ2-7; the D is unclear. The CDR3 loop spans 12 amino acids. Germline V gives CDR1 MNHNS, CDR2 SASEGT. V was cut by 0 bases and J by 3 bases, with 3 bases left in between. The DNA for the CDR3 is TGTGCCAGCAGTGAAGCCTACTACGAGCAGTACTTC. As protein: CASSEAYYEQYF.

The genes are TRBV7-8 and TRBJ1-1, with unresolved D. With 0 bases removed from V and 10 bases from J, the gap between germline ends came to 6 bases. CDR1 and CDR2 from the germline V gene are SGHVS and FQNEAQ. The CDR3 loop spans 11 amino acids. The CDR3 loop is CASSLAGRAFF. The DNA for the CDR3 is TGTGCCAGCAGCTTAGCCGGGAGAGCTTTCTTT.

The chain uses TRBV29-1 and TRBJ1-2; D unclear. With 6 bases removed from V and 8 bases from J, the gap between germline ends came to 10 bases. Germline lookup yields CDR1 SQVTM and CDR2 ANQGSEA. The CDR3 is 10 amino acids. The CDR3 DNA follows: TGCAGCGTGTACTTCGTGGGCTACACCTTC. This codes for CSVYFVGYTF.